The clone carrying this T cell receptor beta chain was observed a few times. The sample originates from a study of molecular identifiers for immune sequencing clone quantification. One entry per CDR3 protein, called by TCRdb with MiXCR from the PCR reads. The data hold around 460,000 distinct CDR3 sequences, with around 23% observed a single time. This CDR3 contains 13 residues. The genes are TRBV21-1 and TRBJ1-1. TRBV21-1 is a known pseudogene. Sequencing was performed on naive CD8+ T cells from blood, with Jurkat cell RNA spiked in. Described subset: FACS-sorted CD8+CD4-CCR7+CD45RA+ naive T cells. The receptor was derived from a human donor in good health. Some libraries in this study had Jurkat cell RNA spiked in. The CDR3 sequence is CASSKGVRTEAFF. CDR3 DNA sequence: TGTGCCAGCAGCAAAGGGGTACGGACTGAAGCTTTCTTT.